The clone carrying this T cell receptor (beta chain) was observed a few times. The sample comes from a study of blood T cell repertoires in COVID-19. About the research overall: COVID-19 samples collected from the United States, Italy and Spain covered acute and convalescent phases. PBMCs, B-cell-depleted T cells, or T cells were the source of the cDNA or gDNA that made up the material.

In terms of age and location, participants ranged from about 18 to 95 years and lived in about 25 US areas. Participants were placed into cohorts based on the clinical history they reported. Germline-derived CDR1 and CDR2 are SNHLY and FYNNEI. The CDR3 extends over 12 amino acids. The ends were cut back, 4 bases at V and 4 bases at J, with 7 bases in the middle. TCRdb keeps only in-frame clones here, not all; method: immunoSEQ multiplex PCR. The repertoire includes 250,000 or so clones, about 90% of them detected once, and more than 1% sits in the top ten. Sequencing was carried out using PBMCs or T cells enriched from blood (not recorded which). The TCR sequence derives from a human donor in a cohort exposed to, infected with or recovered from COVID-19 (not recorded which). The donor label of this sample is uncertain. The J gene is TRBJ1-2, the V gene TRBV2, with D uncertain. This chain's CDR3 is CASSVPGYGYTF. CDR3 coding DNA: TGTGCCAGCAGTGTTCCAGGCTATGGCTACACCTTC.